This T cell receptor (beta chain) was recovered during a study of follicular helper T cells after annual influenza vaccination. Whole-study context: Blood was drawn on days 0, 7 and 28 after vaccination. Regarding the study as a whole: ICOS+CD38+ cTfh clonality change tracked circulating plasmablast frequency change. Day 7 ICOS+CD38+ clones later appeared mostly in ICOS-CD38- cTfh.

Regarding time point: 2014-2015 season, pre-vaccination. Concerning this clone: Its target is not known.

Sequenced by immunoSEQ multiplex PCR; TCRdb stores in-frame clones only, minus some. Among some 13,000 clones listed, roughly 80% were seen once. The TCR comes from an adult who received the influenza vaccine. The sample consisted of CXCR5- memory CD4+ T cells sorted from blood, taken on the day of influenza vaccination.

Here the CDR3 reads CASSFRQGVSNEQFF. For the CDR3, the DNA is TGTGCCAGCAGCTTCCGACAGGGGGTTTCCAATGAGCAGTTCTTC. This chain joins TRBV7-9 and TRBJ2-1; 9 bases agree with TRBD1. This CDR3 contains 15 residues. CDR1 SEHNR and CDR2 FQNEAQ come from the germline V gene (reference sequence). The V and J ends lost 3 bases and 6 bases, in that order; junction bases with no gene match: 6.